This record concerns one TCR beta chain sequence. The antigen is unknown. This record comes from a study of T cell responses to AZD1222 COVID-19 vaccine. Profiled with immunoSEQ multiplex PCR; TCRdb holds only in-frame clones, not every one. The data show about 100,000 clones, 86% seen once. Study-wide findings and caveats: Baseline testing showed seropositivity in only a handful of AZD1222 recipients. The donors showed a predominance of white British ancestry and of females, with possible underestimation of clonal diversity.

Sample: peripheral blood, taken on day 0 of AZD1222 vaccination. The TCR comes from an adult in good health.

CDR3 DNA sequence: TGTGCCAGCTCGGCCGGACAGCCAAATCAGCCCCAGCATTTT. Protein: CASSAGQPNQPQHF. This rearrangement joins TRBV2 to TRBJ1-5; D perhaps matches TRBD1 (6 bases). Trimming stripped 8 bases from V and 4 bases from J, with 15 bases between. The CDR3 has 14 residues. From germline, CDR1 is SNHLY and CDR2 FYNNEI.